One and the same sample provided the 9 T cell receptor beta chains below, sequenced in a study of cytomegalovirus exposure and HLA in healthy donors. PCR primers comprised 60 Vbeta and 13 Jbeta primers. Clones were sequenced by immunoSEQ multiplex PCR, and TCRdb holds only the in-frame ones, with some missing. The sample contains 190,000 or so clones, approximately 83% of which appear only once. The sample comprised PBMCs. All receptors come from a woman aged 45-65 years in good health and CMV-seropositive.

The rearrangement links TRBV5-8 to TRBJ2-7, with D hard to call. This CDR3 has 12 residues. Trimming shortened V by 0 bases and J by 4 bases, and 5 bases separated the two germline ends. Per the germline V gene, CDR1 is SGHTS and CDR2 is YDEGEE. The CDR3 DNA follows: TGTGCCAGCAGCTTGGGGCTGTACGAGCAGTACTTC. This sequence encodes CASSLGLYEQYF.

V and J are TRBV6-1 and TRBJ2-3, with 13 bases matching TRBD2. This CDR3 comprises 17 residues. V shed 4 bases and J 4 bases; nucleotides not matched to a gene: 8. Germline CDR1 reads MNHNS; CDR2 reads SASEGT. The CDR3: CASSGFTSGGAPDTQYF. DNA for the CDR3: TGTGCCAGCAGTGGCTTTACTAGCGGGGGGGCCCCAGATACGCAGTATTTT.

V usage is TRBV10-3 and J usage is TRBJ1-2, with 8 positions matching TRBD1. Germline trimming cut 3 bases from V and 5 bases from J; bases unmatched to any gene: 5. This CDR3 region has 14 residues. CDR1 and CDR2 (germline): ENHRY, SYGVKD. The chain's CDR3 is CAISEKQGAYGYTF. For the CDR3, the DNA is TGTGCCATCAGTGAAAAGCAGGGGGCGTATGGCTACACCTTC.

J is TRBJ1-1 and V is TRBV4-1; 10 bases fit TRBD1. Germline V gene lookup returns CDR1 MGHRA and CDR2 YSYEKL. CDR3 length: 21 amino acids. V gave up 1 base and J gave up 3 bases; unmatched junction bases: 20. The CDR3 DNA sequence: TGCGCCAGCAGCCAAGGTCGGTTGGGAGGACAGGGGGGTAGGAGGCACACTGAAGCTTTCTTT. Translation gives CASSQGRLGGQGGRRHTEAFF.

The V and J genes are TRBV5-1 and TRBJ1-2; D is ambiguous. CDR1 SGHRS and CDR2 YFSETQ come from the germline V gene. V lost 5 bases and J lost 8, with 19 bases in between. The CDR3 has 14 residues. The CDR3 DNA is TGCGCCAGCAGACGTGTCGGGGATGGTAGGGGCTACACCTTC. This gives the protein CASRRVGDGRGYTF.

The chain combines TRBV4-1 with TRBJ1-1, with D possibly matching TRBD1 (5 bases). Germline V gene data show CDR1 as MGHRA and CDR2 as YSYEKL. V shed 0 bases and J shed 5 bases, with 13 bases lying between them. This CDR3 comprises 15 residues. As DNA, the CDR3 is TGCGCCAGCAGCCAAGAAGGAGGGGTTTGGACTGAAGCTTTCTTT. Amino acids: CASSQEGGVWTEAFF.

CDR3 DNA: TGTGCCAGCAGCTTAGGACAGGGGGTAACCTACGAGCAGTACTTC. Translating it yields CASSLGQGVTYEQYF. This chain connects TRBV11-2 to TRBJ2-7; 9 nucleotides agree with TRBD1. Germline V gene data show CDR1 as SGHAT and CDR2 as FQNNGV. V trimming: 1 base; J trimming: 2 bases; junction bases outside the gene matches: 3. This CDR3 region has 15 residues.

The rearrangement links TRBV7-9 to TRBJ1-1; no definite D call. V lost 0 bases to trimming and J lost 1 base, with 6 bases between them. Germline V gene lookup returns CDR1 SEHNR and CDR2 FQNEAQ (reference sequence). This CDR3 region has 14 residues. As DNA, the CDR3 is TGTGCCAGCAGCTTAGCACAGAAGAACACTGAAGCTTTCTTT. It codes for CASSLAQKNTEAFF.

The chain carries TRBV18 and TRBJ1-2; 12 bases match TRBD1. Germline-derived CDR1 and CDR2 are KGHSH and LQKENI. V trimming: 5 bases; J trimming: 8 bases; junction bases outside the gene matches: 12. The CDR3 spans 16 residues. The CDR3 protein is CASSSGGQGAPRGYTF. DNA for the CDR3: TGTGCCAGCTCATCCGGGGGACAGGGGGCCCCTCGGGGCTACACCTTC.